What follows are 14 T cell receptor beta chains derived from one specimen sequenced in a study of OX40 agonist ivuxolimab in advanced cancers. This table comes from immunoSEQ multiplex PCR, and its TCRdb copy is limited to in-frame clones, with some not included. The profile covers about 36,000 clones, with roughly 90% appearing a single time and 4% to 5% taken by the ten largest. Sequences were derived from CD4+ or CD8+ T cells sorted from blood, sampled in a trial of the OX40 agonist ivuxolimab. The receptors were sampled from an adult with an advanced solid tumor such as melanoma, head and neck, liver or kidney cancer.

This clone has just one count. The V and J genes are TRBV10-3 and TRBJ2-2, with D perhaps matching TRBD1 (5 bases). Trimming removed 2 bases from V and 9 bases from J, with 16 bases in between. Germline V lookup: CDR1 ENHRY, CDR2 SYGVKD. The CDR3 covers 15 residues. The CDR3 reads CAISEQGWAARELFF. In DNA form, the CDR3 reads TGTGCCATCAGTGAGCAGGGTTGGGCCGCCAGGGAGCTGTTTTTT.

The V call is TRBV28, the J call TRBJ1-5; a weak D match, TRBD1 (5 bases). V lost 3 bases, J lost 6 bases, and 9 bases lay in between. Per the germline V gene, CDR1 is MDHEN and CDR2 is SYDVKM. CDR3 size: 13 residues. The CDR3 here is CASSFMRGQPQHF. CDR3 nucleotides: TGTGCCAGCAGTTTTATGAGGGGTCAGCCCCAGCATTTT.

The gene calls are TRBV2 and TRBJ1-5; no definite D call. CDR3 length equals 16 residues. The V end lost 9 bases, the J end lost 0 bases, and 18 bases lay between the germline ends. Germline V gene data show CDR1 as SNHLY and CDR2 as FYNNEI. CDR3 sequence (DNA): TGTGCCAGTAGGCGCCCCACATCCGATAGCAATCAGCCCCAGCATTTT. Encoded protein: CASRRPTSDSNQPQHF.

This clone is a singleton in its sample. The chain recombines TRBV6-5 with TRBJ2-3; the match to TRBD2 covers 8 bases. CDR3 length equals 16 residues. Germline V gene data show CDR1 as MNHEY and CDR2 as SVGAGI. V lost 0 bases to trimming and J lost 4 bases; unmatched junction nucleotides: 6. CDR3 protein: CASSYSLRGASDTQYF. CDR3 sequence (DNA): TGTGCCAGCAGTTACTCGCTGCGGGGGGCCTCAGATACGCAGTATTTT.

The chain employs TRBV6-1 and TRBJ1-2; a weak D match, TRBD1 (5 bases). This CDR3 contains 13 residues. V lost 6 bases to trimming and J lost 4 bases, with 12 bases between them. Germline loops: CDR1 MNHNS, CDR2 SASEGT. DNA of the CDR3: TGTGCCAGCAGCAGGGCCAGCCTCTATGGCTACACCTTC. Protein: CASSRASLYGYTF.

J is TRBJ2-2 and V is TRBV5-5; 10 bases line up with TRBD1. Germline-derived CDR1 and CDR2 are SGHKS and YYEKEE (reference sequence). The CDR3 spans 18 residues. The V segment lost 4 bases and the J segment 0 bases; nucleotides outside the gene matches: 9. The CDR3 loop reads CASSPGQGFRANTGELFF. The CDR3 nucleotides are TGTGCCAGCAGCCCGGGACAGGGGTTCCGCGCGAACACCGGGGAGCTGTTTTTT.

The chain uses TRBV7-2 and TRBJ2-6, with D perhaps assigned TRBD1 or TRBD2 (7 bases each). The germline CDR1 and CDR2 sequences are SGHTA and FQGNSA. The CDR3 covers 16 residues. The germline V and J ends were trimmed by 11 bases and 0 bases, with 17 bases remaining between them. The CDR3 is CAWGGRGSSGANVLTF. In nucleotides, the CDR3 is TGTGCCTGGGGGGGCAGGGGGTCCTCTGGGGCCAACGTCCTGACTTTC.

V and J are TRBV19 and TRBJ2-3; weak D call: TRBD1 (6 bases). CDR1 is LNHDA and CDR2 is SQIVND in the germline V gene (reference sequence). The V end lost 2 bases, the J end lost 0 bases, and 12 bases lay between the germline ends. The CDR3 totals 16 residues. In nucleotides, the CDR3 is TGTGCCAGTAGTATACCGCGGACAGCTAGCACAGATACGCAGTATTTT. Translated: CASSIPRTASTDTQYF.

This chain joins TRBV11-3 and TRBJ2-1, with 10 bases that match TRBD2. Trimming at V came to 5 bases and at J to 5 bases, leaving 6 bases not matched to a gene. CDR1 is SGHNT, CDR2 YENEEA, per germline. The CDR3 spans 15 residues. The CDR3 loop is CASSLTSGAHNEQFF. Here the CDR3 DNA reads TGTGCCAGCAGCCTCACTAGCGGGGCCCACAATGAGCAGTTCTTC.

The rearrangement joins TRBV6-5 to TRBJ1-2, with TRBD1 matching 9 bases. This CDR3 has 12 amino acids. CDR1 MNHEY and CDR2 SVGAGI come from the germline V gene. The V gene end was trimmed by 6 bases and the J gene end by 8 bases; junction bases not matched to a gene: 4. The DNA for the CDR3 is TGTGCCAGCAGCTGGACAGGGGAGGGCTACACCTTC. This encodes CASSWTGEGYTF.

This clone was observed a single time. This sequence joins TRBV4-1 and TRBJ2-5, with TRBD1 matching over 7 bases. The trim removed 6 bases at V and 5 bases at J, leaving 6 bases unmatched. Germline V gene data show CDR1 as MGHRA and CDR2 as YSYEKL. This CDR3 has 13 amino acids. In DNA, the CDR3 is TGCGCCAGCAGACAGACAGGGAGCGAGACCCAGTACTTC. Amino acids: CASRQTGSETQYF.

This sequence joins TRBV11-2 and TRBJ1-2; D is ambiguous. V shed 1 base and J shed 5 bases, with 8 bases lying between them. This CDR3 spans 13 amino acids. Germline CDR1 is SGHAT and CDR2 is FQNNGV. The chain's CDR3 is CASSLVPAYGYTF. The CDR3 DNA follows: TGTGCCAGCAGCTTAGTACCGGCTTATGGCTACACCTTC.

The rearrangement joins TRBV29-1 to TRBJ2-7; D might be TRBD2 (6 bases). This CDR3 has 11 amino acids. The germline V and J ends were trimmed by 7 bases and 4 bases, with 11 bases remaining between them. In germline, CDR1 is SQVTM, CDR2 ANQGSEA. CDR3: CSAGTQYEQYF. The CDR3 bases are TGCAGCGCCGGGACTCAATACGAGCAGTACTTC.

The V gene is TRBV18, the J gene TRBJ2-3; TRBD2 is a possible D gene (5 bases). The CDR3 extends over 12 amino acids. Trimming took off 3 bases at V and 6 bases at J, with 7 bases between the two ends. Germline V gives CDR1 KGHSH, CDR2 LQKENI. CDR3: CASSPSGDTQYF. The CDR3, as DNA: TGTGCCAGCTCACCCTCGGGGGATACGCAGTATTTT.